These T cell receptor beta chains were read from a single sample in a study of T cells in Graves' hyperthyroidism and ophthalmopathy. In TCRdb, the multiplex PCR reads were re-called with MiXCR into one record per CDR3 protein. The table includes under 400,000 distinct CDR3 sequences, about 20% detected once. Sequencing was performed on blood. The receptors were sampled from a woman between 50 and 59 years old with Graves' hyperthyroidism. CDR3s include the opening cysteine and the closing phenylalanine or tryptophan. The order of the fields is J gene, V gene, clone size, D gene, CDR3 protein, CDR3 DNA. D genes are given only for firm matches. Clone size, where shown, is once, few, many, or a class for clones that have expanded.

J gene: TRBJ1-2
V gene: TRBV6-1
clone size: -
D gene: -
CDR3 protein: CASTMGHRIFTNYGYTF
CDR3 DNA: TGTGCCAGCACCATGGGACACCGCATATTCACTAACTATGGCTACACCTTC

J gene: TRBJ2-5
V gene: TRBV4-1
clone size: few
D gene: TRBD1
CDR3 protein: CASSDPDRVRETQYF
CDR3 DNA: TGCGCCAGCAGCGACCCGGACAGGGTGCGAGAGACCCAGTACTTC

J gene: TRBJ2-7
V gene: TRBV11-1
clone size: many
D gene: TRBD1
CDR3 protein: CASSLGTGLYEQYF
CDR3 DNA: TGTGCCAGCAGCTTGGGGACAGGTCTATACGAGCAGTACTTC

J gene: TRBJ1-3
V gene: TRBV11-2
clone size: -
D gene: -
CDR3 protein: CASSLFREISGNTIYF
CDR3 DNA: TGTGCCAGCAGCTTATTTCGGGAAATCTCTGGAAACACCATATATTTT

J gene: TRBJ1-6
V gene: TRBV10-3
clone size: few
D gene: TRBD1
CDR3 protein: CAISLDRGSPLHF
CDR3 DNA: TGTGCCATCAGCCTGGACAGGGGCTCACCCCTCCACTTT

J gene: TRBJ2-1
V gene: TRBV24-1
clone size: -
D gene: TRBD1
CDR3 protein: CATSDQGQPSYNEQFF
CDR3 DNA: TGTGCCACCAGTGACCAGGGACAGCCCTCCTACAATGAGCAGTTCTTC

J gene: TRBJ2-5
V gene: TRBV28
clone size: many
D gene: TRBD2
CDR3 protein: CASTEGLAALPETQYF
CDR3 DNA: TGTGCCAGCACTGAGGGACTAGCGGCCCTCCCTGAGACCCAGTACTTC

J gene: TRBJ2-3
V gene: TRBV6-2/TRBV6-3
clone size: -
D gene: TRBD1
CDR3 protein: CASSYLWTGGPDTQYF
CDR3 DNA: TGTGCCAGCAGTTACCTTTGGACAGGGGGCCCAGATACGCAGTATTTT

J gene: TRBJ2-1
V gene: TRBV4-1
clone size: -
D gene: TRBD1
CDR3 protein: CASSRLQGALDNEQFF
CDR3 DNA: TGCGCCAGCAGCCGCTTACAGGGGGCGTTGGACAATGAGCAGTTCTTC

J gene: TRBJ2-3
V gene: TRBV25-1
clone size: -
D gene: -
CDR3 protein: CASSERGSTDTQYF
CDR3 DNA: TGTGCCAGCAGTGAACGTGGAAGCACAGATACGCAGTATTTT

J gene: TRBJ1-1
V gene: TRBV7-3
clone size: -
D gene: TRBD1
CDR3 protein: CASSLGQGQAFF
CDR3 DNA: TGTGCCAGCAGCTTAGGACAGGGCCAAGCTTTCTTT

J gene: TRBJ1-1
V gene: TRBV3-1
clone size: many
D gene: -
CDR3 protein: CASSQRAGNTEAFF
CDR3 DNA: TGTGCCAGCAGCCAACGAGCGGGGAACACTGAAGCTTTCTTT

J gene: TRBJ1-2
V gene: TRBV7-9
clone size: -
D gene: -
CDR3 protein: CASSLVSGDGYTF
CDR3 DNA: TGTGCCAGCAGCTTAGTCTCAGGGGATGGCTACACCTTC

J gene: TRBJ1-1
V gene: TRBV13
clone size: many
D gene: -
CDR3 protein: CASSSAGQANTEAFF
CDR3 DNA: TGTGCCAGCAGCTCCGCTGGACAAGCGAACACTGAAGCTTTCTTT

J gene: TRBJ1-1
V gene: TRBV20-1
clone size: many
D gene: TRBD1
CDR3 protein: CSARDIRGDTEAFF
CDR3 DNA: TGCAGTGCTAGAGACATCAGGGGGGACACTGAAGCTTTCTTT

J gene: TRBJ2-7
V gene: TRBV5-6
clone size: -
D gene: -
CDR3 protein: CAPYGAVLSYEQYF
CDR3 DNA: TGTGCCCCCTACGGCGCTGTTCTGTCCTACGAGCAGTACTTC

J gene: TRBJ2-7
V gene: TRBV28
clone size: -
D gene: TRBD2
CDR3 protein: CASSPPGLEGREQYF
CDR3 DNA: TGTGCCAGCAGTCCACCGGGACTAGAGGGGAGGGAGCAGTACTTC

J gene: TRBJ1-1
V gene: TRBV25-1
clone size: -
D gene: -
CDR3 protein: CASSESWVVNTEAFF
CDR3 DNA: TGTGCCAGCAGTGAATCGTGGGTTGTGAACACTGAAGCTTTCTTT

J gene: TRBJ2-1
V gene: TRBV10-3
clone size: many
D gene: TRBD1
CDR3 protein: CATAGQGLTTGYNEQFF
CDR3 DNA: TGTGCCACGGCGGGACAGGGTCTTACCACTGGCTACAATGAGCAGTTCTTC

J gene: TRBJ2-5
V gene: TRBV4-2
clone size: -
D gene: TRBD1
CDR3 protein: CASSQVGTDQETQYF
CDR3 DNA: TGTGCCAGCAGCCAAGTAGGGACAGACCAAGAGACCCAGTACTTC

J gene: TRBJ2-5
V gene: TRBV5-1
clone size: -
D gene: -
CDR3 protein: CASSLYGPETQYF
CDR3 DNA: TGCGCCAGCAGCTTGTACGGGCCCGAGACCCAGTACTTC

J gene: TRBJ2-1
V gene: TRBV7-3
clone size: few
D gene: TRBD2
CDR3 protein: CASSSRLAGGSEQFF
CDR3 DNA: TGTGCCAGCAGCTCGAGACTAGCGGGAGGATCTGAGCAGTTCTTC

J gene: TRBJ2-1
V gene: TRBV9
clone size: few
D gene: TRBD2
CDR3 protein: CASSVTGTSGNEQFF
CDR3 DNA: TGTGCCAGCAGCGTCACCGGGACTAGCGGCAATGAGCAGTTCTTC

J gene: TRBJ1-5
V gene: TRBV29-1
clone size: -
D gene: -
CDR3 protein: CSVEVNNQPQHF
CDR3 DNA: TGCAGCGTTGAAGTCAACAATCAGCCCCAGCATTTT

J gene: TRBJ2-7
V gene: TRBV28
clone size: few
D gene: -
CDR3 protein: CASSLSRAPSEQYF
CDR3 DNA: TGTGCCAGCAGTTTATCCAGGGCCCCATCCGAGCAGTACTTC

J gene: TRBJ1-5
V gene: TRBV6-1
clone size: few
D gene: TRBD1
CDR3 protein: CATRTGGQPQHF
CDR3 DNA: TGTGCCACCAGGACAGGGGGCCAGCCCCAGCATTTT

J gene: TRBJ2-7
V gene: TRBV5-6
clone size: few
D gene: TRBD2
CDR3 protein: CASSISGSAYEQYF
CDR3 DNA: TGTGCCAGCAGCATTAGCGGGAGTGCGTACGAGCAGTACTTC

J gene: TRBJ2-7
V gene: TRBV14
clone size: few
D gene: -
CDR3 protein: CASGRRGASYEQYF
CDR3 DNA: TGTGCCAGCGGTCGGAGGGGGGCGTCCTACGAGCAGTACTTC

J gene: TRBJ2-7
V gene: TRBV3-1
clone size: -
D gene: -
CDR3 protein: CASSQRGATYEQYF
CDR3 DNA: TGTGCCAGCAGCCAAAGAGGGGCTACCTACGAGCAGTACTTC

J gene: TRBJ1-2
V gene: TRBV5-5
clone size: few
D gene: -
CDR3 protein: CASSLAQVYGYTF
CDR3 DNA: TGTGCCAGCAGCTTGGCGCAGGTCTATGGCTACACCTTC

J gene: TRBJ2-5
V gene: TRBV25-1
clone size: -
D gene: -
CDR3 protein: CASSATVQETQYF
CDR3 DNA: TGTGCCAGCAGTGCGACAGTTCAAGAGACCCAGTACTTC

J gene: TRBJ2-7
V gene: TRBV7-9
clone size: once
D gene: -
CDR3 protein: CASSPNTYEQYF
CDR3 DNA: TGTGCCAGCAGCCCGAACACCTACGAGCAGTACTTC

J gene: TRBJ2-1
V gene: TRBV6-2/TRBV6-3
clone size: few
D gene: -
CDR3 protein: CASSPIRHHNEQFF
CDR3 DNA: TGTGCCAGCAGCCCAATCCGGCACCACAATGAGCAGTTCTTC

J gene: TRBJ2-3
V gene: TRBV20-1
clone size: -
D gene: TRBD2
CDR3 protein: CSAGHRSGRTDTQYF
CDR3 DNA: TGCAGTGCTGGACATCGGAGCGGGAGAACAGATACGCAGTATTTT

J gene: TRBJ2-4
V gene: TRBV12-3/TRBV12-4
clone size: few
D gene: TRBD2
CDR3 protein: CASSLWASGGGKAKNIQYF
CDR3 DNA: TGTGCCAGCAGTTTATGGGCTAGCGGGGGCGGTAAGGCCAAAAACATTCAGTACTTC

J gene: TRBJ2-1
V gene: TRBV6-2/TRBV6-3
clone size: few
D gene: TRBD2
CDR3 protein: CASSQNLAGVPNEQFF
CDR3 DNA: TGTGCCAGCAGTCAGAATTTAGCGGGAGTTCCCAATGAGCAGTTCTTC

J gene: TRBJ1-1
V gene: TRBV3-1
clone size: few
D gene: -
CDR3 protein: CASSQVGSYLNTEAFF
CDR3 DNA: TGTGCCAGCAGCCAAGTAGGGTCTTACCTGAACACTGAAGCTTTCTTT

J gene: TRBJ1-1
V gene: TRBV7-9
clone size: many
D gene: TRBD1
CDR3 protein: CASSLTDRATEAFF
CDR3 DNA: TGTGCCAGCAGCTTAACGGACAGGGCCACTGAAGCTTTCTTT

J gene: TRBJ2-3
V gene: TRBV20-1
clone size: -
D gene: -
CDR3 protein: CSASPRGIFGTDTQYF
CDR3 DNA: TGCAGTGCCAGCCCGAGGGGCATCTTTGGCACAGATACGCAGTATTTT

J gene: TRBJ1-5
V gene: TRBV19
clone size: -
D gene: -
CDR3 protein: CASSIDGGQPQHF
CDR3 DNA: TGTGCCAGTAGTATAGATGGGGGTCAGCCCCAGCATTTT

J gene: TRBJ1-3
V gene: TRBV13
clone size: -
D gene: -
CDR3 protein: CASSSGDAGNTIYF
CDR3 DNA: TGTGCCAGCAGCTCAGGGGATGCTGGAAACACCATATATTTT

J gene: TRBJ1-1
V gene: TRBV5-1
clone size: few
D gene: -
CDR3 protein: CASSHGGQTNTEAFF
CDR3 DNA: TGCGCCAGCAGCCATGGTGGGCAGACTAACACTGAAGCTTTCTTT

J gene: TRBJ1-2
V gene: TRBV6-5
clone size: -
D gene: -
CDR3 protein: CASSYTAGPTLYGYTF
CDR3 DNA: TGTGCCAGCAGTTACACGGCAGGACCGACCCTCTATGGCTACACCTTC